One and the same sample provided the 20 T cell receptor beta chains below, sequenced in a study of beta chain features in type 1 diabetes. These receptors are not linked to any known antigen. Expressed TCRB transcripts were sequenced, since all the RNA that had been isolated was reverse transcribed. Profiling relied on immunoSEQ multiplex PCR, and the TCRdb table lists in-frame clones only, not all of them. The table records under 300,000 clones, approximately 15% of them present only once. Study-level findings and limits: Across all four CD4+ subsets, people with type 1 diabetes showed modestly shorter TCRB CDR3s.

Sequencing was performed on naive CD4+ T cells from blood. These receptors were collected from a man aged 25 to 40 with type 1 diabetes.

This chain uses TRBV7-8 with TRBJ2-5, with 10 nucleotides matching TRBD1. Germline trimming cut 4 bases from V and 4 bases from J; bases unmatched to any gene: 9. The germline V gene encodes CDR1 SGHVS and CDR2 FQNEAQ. This CDR3 has 16 residues. The CDR3 reads CASSYQTGGWGETQYF. CDR3 coding DNA: TGTGCCAGCAGCTATCAGACAGGGGGCTGGGGAGAGACCCAGTACTTC.

This clone has more than one count but fewer than ten. The V gene is TRBV1, the J gene TRBJ2-7; the DNA was not compared with TRBD2, the D call given in the table. TRBV1 is deemed a pseudogene. The CDR3 sequence is 16 residues long. The CDR3, as DNA: TGCACCAGCAGCCAGACCCGGACTCTTAGCTCCTACGAGCAGTACTTC. It specifies CTSSQTRTLSSYEQYF.

This clone was counted between two and nine times. This rearrangement joins TRBV5-4 to TRBJ1-1; TRBD1 is a possible D gene (5 bases). CDR1 is SGHNT and CDR2 is YYREEE in the germline V gene (reference sequence). This CDR3 is 13 amino acids long. V lost 4 bases to trimming and J lost 5 bases, with 12 bases between them. CDR3 nucleotides: TGTGCCAGCAGCGCGACAGTTTCTACTGAAGCTTTCTTT. Protein product: CASSATVSTEAFF.

J is TRBJ1-2 and V is TRBV28, with D uncertain. Trimming pared 3 bases from V and 0 bases from J, leaving 8 bases between. The CDR3 sequence is 14 residues long. The V gene's germline CDR1 is MDHEN and CDR2 SYDVKM. CDR3 sequence reads: CASSFVGANYGYTF. The CDR3 DNA follows: TGTGCCAGCAGTTTCGTCGGGGCTAACTATGGCTACACCTTC.

DNA for the CDR3: TGCGCCAGCAGCTTGGAGGACTCCCTTCGTGAGCAGTTCTTC. It codes for CASSLEDSLREQFF. The chain employs TRBV5-1 and TRBJ2-1; D may be TRBD2 (5 bases). Germline V gene sequence: CDR1 SGHRS, CDR2 YFSETQ. V was cut by 0 bases and J by 9 bases, with 13 bases left in between. The CDR3 covers 14 residues.

J is TRBJ2-2 and V is TRBV7-8, with 7 nucleotides matching TRBD1. The germline gives CDR1 SGHVS, CDR2 FQNEAQ. The CDR3 runs to 14 residues. V shed 2 bases and J 6 bases; nucleotides not matched to a gene: 3. The CDR3 sequence: CASSLTGAPGELFF. CDR3 nucleotides: TGTGCCAGCAGCTTAACAGGGGCCCCCGGGGAGCTGTTTTTT. Full variable domain (outside the CDR3, taken from reference TRBV7-8 and TRBJ2-2): GAGVSQSPRYKVAKRGQDVALRCDPISGHVSLFWYQQALGQGPEFLTYFQNEAQLDKSGLPSDRFFAERPEGSVSTLKIQRTQQEDSAVYLCASSLTGAPGELFFGEGSRLTVL.

This rearrangement joins TRBV10-2 to TRBJ1-1; D gene unclear. From germline, CDR1 is WSHSY and CDR2 SAAADI. Deletions cut 2 bases from V and 6 bases from J, with 7 bases between. The CDR3 has 12 residues. CDR3: CASSEMAAEAFF. The CDR3 DNA reads as TGCGCCAGCAGTGAGATGGCAGCTGAAGCTTTCTTT.

This sequence joins TRBV5-1 and TRBJ1-4, with D perhaps matching TRBD1 (5 bases). The CDR3 has 12 amino acids. Trimming shortened V by 5 bases and J by 8 bases, and 10 bases separated the two germline ends. The germline CDR1 and CDR2 sequences are SGHRS and YFSETQ. The CDR3 DNA follows: TGCGCCAGCAGGGACGGGGGAGAAAAACTGTTTTTT. This sequence encodes CASRDGGEKLFF.

The chain couples TRBV12-5 to TRBJ2-4, with 7 bases aligning to TRBD1. Germline-derived CDR1 and CDR2 are LGHNT and FRNRAP. The CDR3 sequence is 15 residues long. J lost 1 base, V lost 4 bases, and 4 bases had no gene match. Here the CDR3 DNA reads TGTGCTAGTGGTTCCCCACAGGGGGCCAAAAACATTCAGTACTTC. This sequence encodes CASGSPQGAKNIQYF.

The chain is built from TRBV28 and TRBJ2-7; 9 bases align to TRBD1. V lost 6 bases, J lost 2 bases, and 8 bases stayed unmatched. The length of the CDR3 is 15 residues. CDR1 and CDR2 (germline): MDHEN, SYDVKM. CDR3 residues: CASSPGTGSPYEQYF. The CDR3 DNA sequence: TGTGCCAGCAGCCCCGGGACAGGGAGTCCCTACGAGCAGTACTTC.

This clone came up a few times. The chain employs TRBV10-2 and TRBJ2-5; D is ambiguous. The germline V gene has CDR1 WSHSY and CDR2 SAAADI. The CDR3 is 12 amino acids. V was shortened by 8 bases and J by 5 bases, with 12 bases between the two germline ends. The CDR3 here is CASAPVIETQYF. The CDR3 bases are TGCGCCAGCGCTCCAGTCATTGAGACCCAGTACTTC.

The chain is built from TRBV11-2 and TRBJ2-5, with TRBD2 matching over 8 bases. Germline CDR1 is SGHAT and CDR2 is FQNNGV. There are 18 residues in the CDR3. V lost 10 bases and J lost 5; bases outside the gene matches: 24. In DNA form, the CDR3 reads TGTGCCAACTCGAAAAGACACGGGGCGGGGGGCCTTCTCGAGACCCAGTACTTC. It yields the protein CANSKRHGAGGLLETQYF.

This rearrangement joins TRBV5-1 to TRBJ2-1; possible D gene TRBD2, 6 bases. Germline V gene sequence: CDR1 SGHRS, CDR2 YFSETQ. Trimming removed 3 bases from V and 8 bases from J, with 21 bases in between. This CDR3 region has 16 residues. The CDR3 region is CASSSGGTARGDEQFF. As DNA, the CDR3 is TGCGCCAGCAGCTCGGGCGGGACGGCCCGGGGAGATGAGCAGTTCTTC.

This clone was observed a handful of times. This chain uses TRBV5-1 with TRBJ2-7, with TRBD1 matching 10 bases. Germline trimming cut 0 bases from V and 1 base from J; bases unmatched to any gene: 1. Germline V gene sequence: CDR1 SGHRS, CDR2 YFSETQ. This CDR3 is built from 15 residues. The CDR3 is CASSLGDRGSYEQYF. The CDR3 DNA reads TGCGCCAGCAGCTTGGGGGACAGGGGTTCCTACGAGCAGTACTTC.

The chain employs TRBV5-6 and TRBJ1-6; a possible D gene is TRBD1 (6 bases). Trimming took 7 bases from V and 7 from J, leaving 15 bases between them. The CDR3 covers 14 residues. Germline V lookup: CDR1 SGHDT, CDR2 YYEEEE. CDR3 loop: CASRTGTPNSPLHF. The CDR3 DNA reads TGTGCCAGCCGAACCGGGACACCGAATTCACCCCTCCACTTT.

The CDR3 reads CASSYRGNSYEQYF. The CDR3, as DNA: TGTGCCAGCAGTTACAGGGGCAATTCCTACGAGCAGTACTTC. The rearrangement uses TRBV6-5 and TRBJ2-7; possibly TRBD1 for D (5 bases). The germline CDR1 and CDR2 sequences are MNHEY and SVGAGI. CDR3 size: 14 residues. V dropped 2 bases and J dropped 1 base, with 9 bases sitting between them.

V is TRBV18 and J is TRBJ2-7; tentatively, D is TRBD2 (5 bases). Germline loops: CDR1 KGHSH, CDR2 LQKENI. CDR3 length equals 13 residues. Trimming stripped 3 bases from V and 5 bases from J, with 11 bases between. CDR3 sequence: CASSPREGNEQYF. In nucleotides, the CDR3 is TGTGCCAGCTCACCGCGTGAGGGAAACGAGCAGTACTTC.

This clone came up a few times. The chain joins TRBV5-6 to TRBJ1-1, with D unclear. V lost 0 bases to trimming and J lost 1 base, with 7 bases between them. The CDR3 runs to 14 residues. The V gene's germline CDR1 is SGHDT and CDR2 YYEEEE. This CDR3 is CASSLASQNTEAFF. CDR3 DNA sequence: TGTGCCAGCAGCTTGGCCTCACAGAACACTGAAGCTTTCTTT.

The rearrangement joins TRBV4-1 to TRBJ2-1, with D tentatively TRBD2 (5 bases). Germline V gene sequence: CDR1 MGHRA, CDR2 YSYEKL. V was cut by 0 bases and J by 0 bases, with 12 bases left in between. This CDR3 spans 17 amino acids. CDR3 sequence reads: CASSQERAVDSYNEQFF. The DNA of the CDR3 is TGCGCCAGCAGCCAAGAACGAGCGGTTGACTCCTACAATGAGCAGTTCTTC.

This clone was seen a handful of times. This chain links TRBV4-1 with TRBJ1-5, with D maybe TRBD1 (6 bases). The CDR3 sequence is 16 residues long. Deletions cut 1 base from V and 5 bases from J, with 15 bases between. Germline assignment: CDR1 MGHRA and CDR2 YSYEKL. Here the CDR3 reads CASSQAPRGRDQPQHF. The CDR3 DNA is TGCGCCAGCAGCCAAGCTCCCAGGGGTAGGGATCAGCCCCAGCATTTT.